The 29 T cell receptor beta chains below come from one sample, sequenced in a study of T cell repertoires in cytomegalovirus infection. TCRdb re-analysed the reads in MiXCR, keeping a single row per CDR3 protein. The sample contains approximately 770,000 distinct CDR3 sequences, 29% of which appear only once. These TCRs are of unknown antigen specificity. Sequencing was performed on cultured CD8+ T cells from PBMCs, taken from culture after CMV antigen stimulation. Source of these receptors: a human donor in good health (CMV status not recorded). Some clones in this sample may be carry-over from other donors' samples.

This sequence joins TRBV4-1 and TRBJ1-1, with D perhaps TRBD1 (5 bases). The CDR3 totals 14 residues. The germline V gene has CDR1 MGHRA and CDR2 YSYEKL. V lost 2 bases, J lost 2 bases, and 9 bases lay in between. The CDR3 bases are TGCGCCAGCAGCCAAAGAGGACAAAACACTGAAGCTTTCTTT. Its protein product is CASSQRGQNTEAFF.

This clonotype has ten or more counts. The chain links TRBV6-1 to TRBJ1-5, with D unresolved. V lost 8 bases and J 5 bases, leaving 7 bases between the germline ends. CDR1 is MNHNS and CDR2 is SASEGT in the germline V gene. The CDR3 is 11 residues long. The chain's CDR3 is CASGTYQPQHF. The DNA for the CDR3 is TGTGCCAGCGGAACCTATCAGCCCCAGCATTTT.

This clonotype has a handful of counts. The chain carries TRBV6-2 or TRBV6-3 and TRBJ1-5; tentatively, D is TRBD1 (6 bases). Trimming stripped 2 bases from V and 0 bases from J, with 14 bases between. CDR1 is MNHEY, CDR2 SVGEGT, per germline. The CDR3 covers 17 residues. The DNA for the CDR3 is TGTGCCAGCAGTTACACTCCGGGGGGGCCTAGCAATCAGCCCCAGCATTTT. It codes for CASSYTPGGPSNQPQHF.

V is TRBV6-5 and J is TRBJ2-2, with D possibly being TRBD1 (6 bases). This CDR3 region has 15 residues. Deletions cut 2 bases from V and 8 bases from J, with 15 bases between. Germline V gives CDR1 MNHEY, CDR2 SVGAGI. The CDR3 loop reads CASSYTTVGAGELFF. CDR3 DNA: TGTGCCAGCAGTTACACTACAGTGGGGGCTGGGGAGCTGTTTTTT.

This clonotype was detected only a few times. J is TRBJ2-7 and V is TRBV15; TRBD1 or TRBD2 may be the D gene (5 bases each). Germline assignment: CDR1 LNHNV and CDR2 YYDKDF (reference sequence). The CDR3 sequence is 14 residues long. V was cut by 4 bases and J by 7 bases, with 17 bases left in between. CDR3 sequence: CATSTSGDGGEQYF. In nucleotides, the CDR3 is TGTGCCACCAGCACCTCCGGGGACGGCGGGGAGCAGTACTTC. Full variable domain (outside the CDR3, taken from reference TRBV15 and TRBJ2-7): DAMVIQNPRYQVTQFGKPVTLSCSQTLNHNVMYWYQQKSSQAPKLLFHYYDKDFNNEADTPDNFQSRRPNTSFCFLDIRSPGLGDTAMYLCATSTSGDGGEQYFGPGTRLTVT.

There are a few counts of this clonotype. This chain uses TRBV7-9 with TRBJ1-2; 10 bases fit TRBD1. Germline V gives CDR1 SEHNR, CDR2 FQNEAQ (reference sequence). CDR3 length: 15 residues. The trim removed 0 bases at V and 6 bases at J, leaving 4 bases unmatched. CDR3 DNA sequence: TGTGCCAGCAGCTTAGCCGGGACAGGGGTTGATGGCTACACCTTC. It is translated as CASSLAGTGVDGYTF.

The V call is TRBV29-1, the J call TRBJ1-1; D is uncertain. The germline CDR1 and CDR2 sequences are SQVTM and ANQGSEA. CDR3 length: 8 residues. Trimming took 7 bases from V and 7 from J, leaving 4 bases between them. The CDR3 DNA reads TGCAGCGACCATGAAGCTTTCTTT. Protein: CSDHEAFF.

This clonotype appeared a few times. The chain links TRBV15 to TRBJ1-2; tentatively, D is TRBD1 (6 bases). Trimming took off 0 bases at V and 3 bases at J, with 14 bases between the two ends. CDR3 size: 16 residues. Germline V gives CDR1 LNHNV, CDR2 YYDKDF (reference sequence). The CDR3 region is CATSRDNGGAHYGYTF. DNA for the CDR3: TGTGCCACCAGCAGAGATAACGGGGGCGCGCACTATGGCTACACCTTC.

V gene TRBV6-2 or TRBV6-3 combines with J gene TRBJ2-7; D remains ambiguous. Trimming removed 0 bases at V and 1 base at J, with 7 bases between. The CDR3 totals 14 residues. CDR1 is MNHEY, CDR2 SVGEGT, per germline. CDR3 coding DNA: TGTGCCAGCAGTTACTCGAGACCGTCCTACGAGCAGTACTTC. This gives the protein CASSYSRPSYEQYF.

This clonotype was counted at least ten times. The chain has TRBV7-6 and TRBJ2-5; 10 bases agree with TRBD2. Germline V gene lookup returns CDR1 SGHVS and CDR2 FNYEAQ. With 5 bases clipped from V and 5 bases from J, the junction kept 8 bases outside the gene matches. The CDR3 runs to 15 residues. The CDR3 nucleotides read TGTGCCAGCAGCCTCCCGACTAGCGGGTTGGAGACCCAGTACTTC. The encoded protein is CASSLPTSGLETQYF.

The V call is TRBV27, the J call TRBJ1-6; D is unresolved. Germline V lookup: CDR1 MNHEY, CDR2 SMNVEV (reference sequence). The V gene lost 7 bases and the J gene lost 4 bases, with 8 bases spanning the gap. The CDR3 loop spans 13 amino acids. The DNA of the CDR3 is TGTGCCAGCACCAACTCGTATAATTCACCCCTCCACTTT. It encodes CASTNSYNSPLHF.

The J gene is TRBJ2-3, the V gene TRBV4-3, with D maybe TRBD2 (7 bases). V was clipped by 5 bases and J by 4 bases, with 13 bases between them. From germline, CDR1 is LGHNA and CDR2 YSLEER. CDR3 size: 14 residues. The CDR3 sequence is CASSNGGRADTQYF. The CDR3 DNA reads TGCGCCAGCAGCAACGGGGGGCGGGCAGATACGCAGTATTTT.

This rearrangement joins TRBV6-5 to TRBJ2-7, with TRBD2 as a possible D gene (6 bases). Per germline, CDR1 MNHEY and CDR2 SVGAGI. V dropped 7 bases and J dropped 0 bases, with 10 bases sitting between them. This CDR3 comprises 13 residues. The CDR3 is CASIGGNSYEQYF. In DNA, the CDR3 is TGTGCCAGCATCGGCGGGAACTCCTACGAGCAGTACTTC.

This sequence joins TRBV10-3 and TRBJ2-7; TRBD1 matches at 11 bases. CDR1 is ENHRY, CDR2 SYGVKD, per germline. This CDR3 spans 14 amino acids. Trimming at V came to 3 bases and at J to 4 bases, leaving 2 bases not matched to a gene. Written as DNA, the CDR3 is TGTGCCATCAGTGATGGGACAGGGGGTTACGAGCAGTACTTC. Protein: CAISDGTGGYEQYF.

This clonotype was counted ten times or more. This sequence joins TRBV12-3 or TRBV12-4 and TRBJ1-2; D gene ambiguous. The CDR3 is 13 amino acids. V lost 1 base, J lost 3 bases, and 6 bases lay in between. The CDR3 nucleotides read TGTGCCAGCAGTTTAGGGACCCACTATGGCTACACCTTC. Its protein product is CASSLGTHYGYTF.

The chain has TRBV20-1 and TRBJ2-7, with 12 bases identical to TRBD1. CDR3 length: 14 residues. Germline V gives CDR1 DFQATT, CDR2 SNEGSKA (reference sequence). The junction had 6 bases not matched to a gene; V was cut back by 6 bases and J by 3 bases. CDR3 nucleotides: TGCAGTGCCCCCGGGACAGGGGGCTTCTACGAGCAGTACGTC. As protein: CSAPGTGGFYEQYV.

The rearrangement uses TRBV7-9 and TRBJ2-1, with a possible D match to TRBD2 (7 bases). Trimming pared 5 bases from V and 6 bases from J, leaving 20 bases between. Germline V gene data show CDR1 as SEHNR and CDR2 as FQNEAQ (reference sequence). The CDR3 totals 16 residues. CDR3 sequence: CASSPPGGGLVNEQFF. In DNA, the CDR3 is TGTGCCAGCAGCCCTCCGGGCGGGGGCCTCGTCAATGAGCAGTTCTTC.

This clonotype showed up just a few times. V gene TRBV11-2 combines with J gene TRBJ1-5, with D perhaps TRBD1 (5 bases). This CDR3 comprises 12 residues. Germline V CDR1 and CDR2: SGHAT, FQNNGV. Trimming left V 8 bases short and J 6 bases short, with 11 bases between. CDR3 nucleotide sequence: TGTGCCAGCGCGGGGGTAAGTCAGCCCCAGCATTTT. Translation: CASAGVSQPQHF.

The V and J genes are TRBV6-5 and TRBJ2-7; 10 nucleotides agree with TRBD1. Looked up from germline, CDR1 is MNHEY and CDR2 is SVGAGI. V dropped 0 bases and J dropped 2; count of bases not matched to a gene: 4. The CDR3 extends over 16 amino acids. CDR3 nucleotides: TGTGCCAGCAGTTACTCGGGGACAGGGGTCCCCTACGAGCAGTACGTC. This gives the protein CASSYSGTGVPYEQYV.

There are many counts of this clonotype. The J gene is TRBJ1-3, the V gene TRBV7-6; D not resolved. Trimming removed 1 base at V and 0 bases at J, with 4 bases between. The CDR3 extends over 14 amino acids. Germline V gene data show CDR1 as SGHVS and CDR2 as FNYEAQ. The CDR3: CASSLGRSGNTIYF. For the CDR3, the DNA is TGTGCCAGCAGCTTAGGTCGCTCTGGAAACACCATATATTTT.

This clonotype was counted at least ten times. The chain links TRBV7-3 to TRBJ1-6; D remains ambiguous. This CDR3 contains 18 residues. Trimming shortened V by 7 bases and J by 0 bases, and 19 bases separated the two germline ends. Per the germline V gene, CDR1 is SGHTA and CDR2 is FQGTGA. CDR3 amino acids: CASTRFREMSSYNSPLHF. The CDR3 nucleotides read TGTGCCAGCACCCGGTTTAGGGAAATGAGCTCCTATAATTCACCCCTCCACTTT.

This clonotype occurred a few times. The gene calls are TRBV27 and TRBJ2-2; unclear D gene. From germline, CDR1 is MNHEY and CDR2 SMNVEV (reference sequence). V lost 6 bases, J lost 5 bases, and 13 bases lay in between. The length of the CDR3 is 14 residues. CDR3 coding DNA: TGTGCCAGCAGCGACCAGAAAATAACCGGGGAGCTGTTTTTT. Encoded protein: CASSDQKITGELFF.

The chain links TRBV27 to TRBJ2-1, with D perhaps matching TRBD1 or TRBD2 (6 bases each). Germline V gives CDR1 MNHEY, CDR2 SMNVEV (reference sequence). The CDR3 sequence is 14 residues long. The V end lost 7 bases, the J end lost 9 bases, and 19 bases lay between the germline ends. The CDR3 DNA reads as TGTGCCAGCATATCAGCGTCGGGGGCGGGTGAGCAGTTCTTC. Translation gives CASISASGAGEQFF.

The CDR3: CASSLTGENTGELFF. CDR3 nucleotide sequence: TGTGCCAGCAGCTTAACCGGGGAGAACACCGGGGAGCTGTTTTTT. This rearrangement joins TRBV7-9 to TRBJ2-2; a weak D match, TRBD2 (5 bases). Germline lookup yields CDR1 SEHNR and CDR2 FQNEAQ (reference sequence). The CDR3 covers 15 residues. V lost 2 bases and J lost 1, with 8 bases in between.

A few counts support this clonotype. The V call is TRBV6-1, the J call TRBJ1-1; unclear D gene. The CDR3 extends over 12 amino acids. Trimming removed 2 bases at V and 6 bases at J, with 7 bases between. Germline CDR1 is MNHNS and CDR2 is SASEGT. The CDR3 spells CASSELRSEAFF. DNA of the CDR3: TGTGCCAGCAGTGAATTGAGGTCTGAAGCTTTCTTT.

Note on this clonotype: It may be a read error: a sequence one base away is much more abundant. CDR3: CASSLATSTDTQYF. The CDR3 DNA sequence: TGTGCCAGCAGCTTGGCCACTAGCACAGATACGCAGTATTTT. The J gene is TRBJ2-3, the V gene TRBV5-6; no reliable D call. The CDR3 sequence is 14 residues long. The germline gives CDR1 SGHDT, CDR2 YYEEEE. Trimming removed 0 bases at V and 0 bases at J, with 5 bases between.

The sample holds many counts of this clonotype. In DNA form, the CDR3 reads TGTGCCAGCAGCTTAGTGGGACGGAGGGATTCACCCCTCCACTTT. Amino acids: CASSLVGRRDSPLHF. The chain has TRBV7-9 and TRBJ1-6, with D tentatively TRBD1 (5 bases). Between the trimmed V and J ends, which lost 1 base and 8 bases, there was a span of 12 bases. This CDR3 comprises 15 residues. Looked up from germline, CDR1 is SEHNR and CDR2 is FQNEAQ (reference sequence).

This clonotype was seen once. This sequence joins TRBV9 and TRBJ2-3; 9 nucleotides match TRBD2. V was pared by 1 base and J by 2 bases, with 8 bases of the junction left unmatched. CDR3 length equals 17 residues. Germline V gives CDR1 SGDLS, CDR2 YYNGEE. The CDR3 is CASSVLGTSSPTDTQYF. The DNA for the CDR3 is TGTGCCAGCAGCGTACTAGGGACTAGCTCCCCCACAGATACGCAGTATTTT.

The V call is TRBV7-9, the J call TRBJ1-3; D gene uncertain. This CDR3 comprises 15 residues. The V gene lost 1 base and the J gene lost 0 bases, with 7 bases spanning the gap. Germline V gene data show CDR1 as SEHNR and CDR2 as FQNEAQ (reference sequence). The CDR3 here is CASSLEGTSGNTIYF. CDR3 DNA: TGTGCCAGCAGCTTAGAGGGAACCTCTGGAAACACCATATATTTT. Full variable domain (rest looked up from reference TRBV7-9 and TRBJ1-3): DTGVSQNPRHKITKRGQNVTFRCDPISEHNRLYWYRQTLGQGPEFLTYFQNEAQLEKSRLLSDRFSAERPKGSFSTLEIQRTEQGDSAMYLCASSLEGTSGNTIYFGEGSWLTVV.